Listed below are T cell receptor beta chains from one sample, sequenced in a study of blood T cell repertoires in COVID-19. Data came from immunoSEQ multiplex PCR; TCRdb stores just in-frame clones and leaves some out. The data show roughly 330,000 clones, 87% seen once. The sample taken for sequencing was PBMCs or T cells enriched from blood (not recorded which). These receptor sequences come from a woman aged 25-40 years who had recovered from COVID-19. The CDR3 runs from the conserved cysteine through the conserved F or W. A D gene is named only where the DNA matches it firmly. Not every row has a clone size; where given, it reads once, few, many or a size class.

TGTGCCAGCAGTGAATGGGGACTCAATGAAAAACTGTTTTTT | CASSEWGLNEKLFF | NA | TRBJ1-4 | NA | TRBV6-1
TGTGCCTGGGCGGACACCGATAATGAAAAACTGTTTTTT | CAWADTDNEKLFF | once | TRBJ1-4 | NA | TRBV30
TGCGCCAGCAGCTTGATATGGGGAGCCGGAAACACCATATATTTT | CASSLIWGAGNTIYF | NA | TRBJ1-3 | NA | TRBV5-1
TGTGCCAGCTCACCGCTTGGGGGACAGGGGCGCCAGCCCCAGCATTTT | CASSPLGGQGRQPQHF | NA | TRBJ1-5 | TRBD1 | TRBV18
TGCAGCGTTGCTCGGGGGAACACCGGGGAGCTGTTTTTT | CSVARGNTGELFF | few | TRBJ2-2 | NA | TRBV29-1
TGCGCCAGCAGGCTGGACAGTGAAGCTTTCTTT | CASRLDSEAFF | NA | TRBJ1-1 | NA | TRBV5-1
TGTGCCAGCAGCCACAGGGGGCAGGGTGAAAAACTGTTTTTT | CASSHRGQGEKLFF | NA | TRBJ1-4 | TRBD1 | TRBV3-1/TRBV3-2
TGTGCCAGCAGCTTAGATTTTACTACGGGTTACGAGCAGTACTTC | CASSLDFTTGYEQYF | NA | TRBJ2-7 | NA | TRBV11-2
TGTGCCAGCAGCGATCGGGGACAGGGGGCTGGGGATGGGCAGTTCTTC | CASSDRGQGAGDGQFF | NA | TRBJ2-1 | TRBD1 | TRBV9
TGTGCCAGCAGTGATCGGACAGGGATGTCCTACGAGCAGTACTTC | CASSDRTGMSYEQYF | NA | TRBJ2-7 | TRBD1 | TRBV27
TGTGCCAGCAGTTCCGTACGGGACATGACGACCTACGAGCAGTACTTC | CASSSVRDMTTYEQYF | NA | TRBJ2-7 | NA | TRBV27
TGTGCCAGCAGCCAAGTGGAAGGGAGCACTGAAGCTTTCTTT | CASSQVEGSTEAFF | NA | TRBJ1-1 | NA | TRBV3-1/TRBV3-2
TGTGCCAGCAGCAAGGACTTCCCAGATACGCAGTATTTT | CASSKDFPDTQYF | NA | TRBJ2-3 | NA | TRBV7-2
TGTGCCAGCAGCCAAGAAAGACATAGGACTAGCGGCTCCTACGAGCAGTACTTC | CASSQERHRTSGSYEQYF | NA | TRBJ2-7 | TRBD2 | TRBV4-2
TGTGCTAGTGGGTCGGGGAATACCTACAATGAGCAGTTCTTC | CASGSGNTYNEQFF | NA | TRBJ2-1 | NA | TRBV12-5
TGTGCCTGGAGCCGGGTGGTCGGTGAAGCTTTCTTT | CAWSRVVGEAFF | NA | TRBJ1-1 | NA | TRBV30
TGCAGCGTTGAAGAAAATGATCCAGGGGATGGCTACACCTTC | CSVEENDPGDGYTF | NA | TRBJ1-2 | NA | TRBV29-1
TGTGCCAGCAGCGCCGGGGACACCGGCTCTGGAAACACCATATATTTT | CASSAGDTGSGNTIYF | NA | TRBJ1-3 | NA | TRBV5-5
TGTGCCAGCAGCCAAGAGACAGGGAAGTACGAGCAATACTTC | CASSQETGKYEQYF | NA | TRBJ2-7 | TRBD1 | TRBV3-1/TRBV3-2
TGCGCCAGCAGCTTTCCCGAGCGGGGGCCTCACGTGCAGTTCTTC | CASSFPERGPHVQFF | NA | TRBJ2-1 | TRBD2 | TRBV5-1
TGTGCCAGCAGCCAAAGTAGGACAGGTGGCTCACCCCTCCACTTT | CASSQSRTGGSPLHF | NA | TRBJ1-6 | TRBD1 | TRBV3-1/TRBV3-2
TGTGCCAGCAGTGATGGGGGGGGCCGTGGCTACACCTTC | CASSDGGGRGYTF | NA | TRBJ1-2 | NA | TRBV2
TGTGCCAGCAGCTTCAGGGGGCCCGCAGATACGCAGTATTTT | CASSFRGPADTQYF | once | TRBJ2-3 | TRBD1 | TRBV5-4
TGTGCCAGCAGCTTTGCCGGGAGCTCCTACGAGCAGTACTTC | CASSFAGSSYEQYF | NA | TRBJ2-7 | NA | TRBV7-8
TGCGCCAGCAGCCAAGTCCAGAACCATTATAATTCACCCCTCCACTTT | CASSQVQNHYNSPLHF | NA | TRBJ1-6 | NA | TRBV4-1
TGCGCCAGCAGCCAAGTAAGGGGATTGAATGGCTACACCTTC | CASSQVRGLNGYTF | NA | TRBJ1-2 | NA | TRBV4-1
TGCAGCGTTGCGGACAGGGGGCGCAGGGGGGAAAAACTGTTTTTT | CSVADRGRRGEKLFF | NA | TRBJ1-4 | TRBD1 | TRBV29-1
TGTGCCAGTAGTATTGGAGGTTCATCAGATACGCAGTATTTT | CASSIGGSSDTQYF | NA | TRBJ2-3 | NA | TRBV19
TGTGCCAGCAGCTTCACAGGGGTGGGGTCACCCCTCCACTTT | CASSFTGVGSPLHF | NA | TRBJ1-6 | TRBD1 | TRBV7-3
TGTGCCAGCAGCTTGGCCGGAGTCCATAATGAAAAACTGTTTTTT | CASSLAGVHNEKLFF | NA | TRBJ1-4 | NA | TRBV5-4
TGTGCCAGTAGAATAGGACAGGGTGAGGTACGAGATACGCAGTATTTT | CASRIGQGEVRDTQYF | NA | TRBJ2-3 | TRBD1 | TRBV19
TGTGCCACCAGCAGAGATCGTACAGATACGCAGTATTTT | CATSRDRTDTQYF | NA | TRBJ2-3 | NA | TRBV15
TGTGCCAGCAGTAGCTCGGGGGACAGCCCAAGCACAGATACGCAGTATTTT | CASSSSGDSPSTDTQYF | once | TRBJ2-3 | NA | TRBV28
TGTGCCACCGAAGGGGAGGGGAGAGCTGAAGCTTTCTTT | CATEGEGRAEAFF | NA | TRBJ1-1 | NA | TRBV2
TGTGCCAGCAGCCACGGGGATTCACCCCTCCACTTT | CASSHGDSPLHF | NA | TRBJ1-6 | NA | TRBV3-1/TRBV3-2
TGTGCAGCCCAACCGGGACAGGGTCTCTCCTACGAGCAGTACTTC | CAAQPGQGLSYEQYF | NA | TRBJ2-7 | TRBD1 | TRBV2
TGCGCCAGCAGCTTTGGACACACTTTTGAAGCTTTCTTT | CASSFGHTFEAFF | few | TRBJ1-1 | NA | TRBV5-1
TGTGCCACCAGTTACTCCTTGCCAGCGAACGAGCAGTACTTC | CATSYSLPANEQYF | once | TRBJ2-7 | NA | TRBV15
TGTGCCATCAGTGGTACAGACAGGGTAGTAAGTAATGAGCAGTTCTTC | CAISGTDRVVSNEQFF | NA | TRBJ2-1 | TRBD1 | TRBV10-3
TGTGCCAGCAGCCCCACAGGGTCGTCTGGGGCCAACGTCCTGACTTTC | CASSPTGSSGANVLTF | NA | TRBJ2-6 | NA | TRBV7-9
TGTGCCAGCTCACCGGTAACAGGGGGAAACACCATATATTTT | CASSPVTGGNTIYF | NA | TRBJ1-3 | NA | TRBV18
TGTGCCAGCAGCTTAGGCCTCGCCCTCAGTACGCAGTATTTT | CASSLGLALSTQYF | NA | TRBJ2-3 | NA | TRBV7-9
TGTGCCAGCAGCCCCGCCGGGGGGGCCTTTCCCGGGGAGCTGTTTTTT | CASSPAGGAFPGELFF | NA | TRBJ2-2 | TRBD2 | TRBV5-4
TGTGCCAGTAGTGTCTACAGGGTTGGCTACACCTTC | CASSVYRVGYTF | NA | TRBJ1-2 | NA | TRBV19
TGTGCCAGCAGAAGGGACAATCGTCGAGGCTACACCTTC | CASRRDNRRGYTF | once | TRBJ1-2 | NA | TRBV6-5
TGTGCCAGCAGTTTACAGGGACAGCCCCAGCATTTT | CASSLQGQPQHF | NA | TRBJ1-5 | NA | TRBV6-2/TRBV6-3
TGCGCCAGCAGCCAAGATTGGAGACAGTCGAACACTGAAGCTTTCTTT | CASSQDWRQSNTEAFF | NA | TRBJ1-1 | NA | TRBV4-1
TGTGCCAGCAGCCAAGATCTAGAGAGGTCCTATGGCTACACCTTC | CASSQDLERSYGYTF | NA | TRBJ1-2 | NA | TRBV3-1/TRBV3-2
TGTGCCAGCAGTACACAGAGCCTCTATGGCTACACCTTC | CASSTQSLYGYTF | NA | TRBJ1-2 | NA | TRBV12-3/TRBV12-4
TGCGCCAGCAGATCAAACCGGGCGGGCACTGAAGCTTTCTTT | CASRSNRAGTEAFF | NA | TRBJ1-1 | NA | TRBV10-2
TGTGCCAGCAGCAGGGACAGCTGGAACACCGGGGAGCTGTTTTTT | CASSRDSWNTGELFF | once | TRBJ2-2 | TRBD1 | TRBV6-5
TGTGCCAGCAGCGACAGGCCGGTTCATTCACCCCTCCACTTT | CASSDRPVHSPLHF | NA | TRBJ1-6 | NA | TRBV28
TGTGCCAGCAGTGTGGGGGCAACCTACGAGCAGTACTTC | CASSVGATYEQYF | once | TRBJ2-7 | NA | TRBV6-2/TRBV6-3
TGTGCCAGCTCCTTAAGACAGGTTTATGGCTACACCTTC | CASSLRQVYGYTF | few | TRBJ1-2 | NA | TRBV28
TGTGCCATCAGTGAAGACAGGGGTGGAACCGGGGAGCTGTTTTTT | CAISEDRGGTGELFF | few | TRBJ2-2 | TRBD1 | TRBV10-3
TGTGCCAGCGCGACAGGGAACTATGGCTACACCTTC | CASATGNYGYTF | NA | TRBJ1-2 | TRBD1 | TRBV6-5
TGTGCCAGCAGCTTAGATACAGGAGACTACGAGCAGTACTTC | CASSLDTGDYEQYF | once | TRBJ2-7 | NA | TRBV11-2
TGTGCCAGTAGTATCGCGGGACCGAACACTGAAGCTTTCTTT | CASSIAGPNTEAFF | NA | TRBJ1-1 | NA | TRBV19
TGTGCCAGCAGCTTATACCTAGATGCTTCCCACGAGCAGTACTTC | CASSLYLDASHEQYF | NA | TRBJ2-7 | NA | TRBV7-9
TGTGCCAGCAGCTTGGAGGTCTCTGGGGCCAACGTCCTGACTTTC | CASSLEVSGANVLTF | NA | TRBJ2-6 | NA | TRBV7-2